The entry that follows covers one TCR beta chain sequence. This clonotype was seen a few times. It lacks a known antigen. No base-level quality is on record; no much larger clone is a single base apart. Sequencing took place on an Illumina HiSeq 2500. TCRdb cleaned the public reads at Q25 with fastp, built clones with MiXCR and kept in-frame beta chains. CDR3 protein duplicates are merged, each entry listing the most common genes and DNA. Within this sample are approximately 1,800 distinct CDR3 sequences, with around a quarter of them counted one time only. The leading ten clones occupy approximately 6% of the sample. This sample is part of a study (TCRdb year 2017). For the wider study: Human CD8+ TCR repertoires recognizing immunodominant viral antigens were characterized by means of sequence and structural analyses. What the research found in general, with its limitations: Reports indicated that CD8+ TCR repertoires specific to different immunodominant viral antigens were highly diverse and distinct from one another.

The CDR3 spans 13 residues, from the cysteine through the phenylalanine. This entry keeps only the CDR3 DNA: 39 bases, framed from base 1. CDR1 SQVTM and CDR2 ANQGSEA were looked up in the germline V gene. The specimen was CD8+ T cells (not recorded whether cultured). Here the chain combines TRBV29-1 and TRBJ2-7, with TRBD1 as a weak D call on 6 bases. The origin of this receptor is a female donor. CDR3 region: CRFIPGHSYEQYF. The base sequence is TGCCGCTTCATACCGGGACACTCATACGAGCAGTACTTC.